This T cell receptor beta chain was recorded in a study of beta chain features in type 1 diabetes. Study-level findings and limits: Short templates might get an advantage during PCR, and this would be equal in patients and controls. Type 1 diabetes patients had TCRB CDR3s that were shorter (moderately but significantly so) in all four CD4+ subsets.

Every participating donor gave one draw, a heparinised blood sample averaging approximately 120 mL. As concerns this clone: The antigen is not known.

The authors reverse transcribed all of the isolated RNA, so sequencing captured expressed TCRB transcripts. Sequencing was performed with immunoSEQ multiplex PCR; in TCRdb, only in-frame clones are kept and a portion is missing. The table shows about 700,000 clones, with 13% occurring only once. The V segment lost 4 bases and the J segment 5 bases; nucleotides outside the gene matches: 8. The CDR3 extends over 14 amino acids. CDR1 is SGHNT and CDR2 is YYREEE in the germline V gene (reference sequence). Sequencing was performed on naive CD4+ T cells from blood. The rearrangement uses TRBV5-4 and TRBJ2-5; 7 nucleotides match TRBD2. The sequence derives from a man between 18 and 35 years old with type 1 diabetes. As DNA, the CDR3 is TGTGCCAGCAGCACCGGACTAGTCTTGGAGACCCAGTACTTC. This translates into CASSTGLVLETQYF.